A single sample is the source of the 4 T cell receptor beta chains below, sequenced in a study of spatial heterogeneity in lung cancer. Study outcomes and limitations: Tumors with more nonsynonymous mutations had more expanded intratumoral alpha and beta TCRs.

TCRdb fed the 5' RACE reads into MiXCR, producing one record per CDR3 protein. The sample yields about 6,800 distinct CDR3 sequences, around 15% seen once. Antigens of these TCRs are unknown. The sample's time point: sample taken at primary tumor resection. The source material was lung tumor tissue, sampled at surgery. The receptors shown here come from a male donor with early-stage non-small cell lung cancer.

At least ten counts were recorded for this clonotype. The genes are TRBV24-1 and TRBJ2-1; the D gene is possibly TRBD2 (5 bases). Trimming removed 3 bases from V and 3 bases from J, with 14 bases in between. Germline V gives CDR1 KGHDR, CDR2 SFDVKD. The CDR3 consists of 16 residues. CDR3 sequence: CATSDTLAGLYNEQFF. The CDR3 nucleotides read TGTGCCACCAGTGATACCCTCGCCGGACTCTACAATGAGCAGTTCTTC.

At least ten counts were recorded for this clonotype. V usage is TRBV2 and J usage is TRBJ2-3; no reliable D call. Trimming removed 6 bases at V and 0 bases at J, with 16 bases between. The CDR3 runs to 16 residues. CDR1 SNHLY and CDR2 FYNNEI come from the germline V gene. DNA of the CDR3: TGTGCCAGCAGCGCCAGGAGTTCAACTAGCACAGATACGCAGTATTTT. It is translated as CASSARSSTSTDTQYF.

The CDR3 sequence is CASSPRTGVEKLFF. In DNA, the CDR3 is TGTGCCAGCAGCCCCCGGACAGGGGTCGAAAAACTGTTTTTT. This chain links TRBV9 with TRBJ1-4; 9 bases are shared with TRBD1. Germline trimming cut 4 bases from V and 8 bases from J; bases unmatched to any gene: 6. CDR3 length equals 14 residues. Germline assignment: CDR1 SGDLS and CDR2 YYNGEE.

At least ten counts were recorded for this clonotype. The rearrangement links TRBV19 to TRBJ1-3, with D tentatively TRBD1 (6 bases). This CDR3 spans 13 amino acids. CDR1 is LNHDA and CDR2 is SQIVND in the germline V gene (reference sequence). The V end was cut by 4 bases, the J end by 9 bases, with 13 bases between. This CDR3 is CASSKRGHTTIYF. The CDR3 DNA follows: TGTGCCAGTAGTAAAAGGGGACATACCACCATATATTTT.